The source of this TCR beta chain is a study of tumor-infiltrating lymphocytes in primary liver carcinoma. The study extracted blood RNA from unsorted whole blood and also extracted germline DNA. Approximately 4.3 milliliters of peripheral blood were drawn preoperatively. The germline V gene encodes CDR1 MNHEY and CDR2 SVGAGI. Trimming shortened V by 2 bases and J by 4 bases, and 12 bases separated the two germline ends. CDR3 size: 14 residues. As regards this clonotype: What it binds is not known.

Regarding the study as a whole: Samples were bulk unsorted, so CD4+ and CD8+ repertoires were not compared. Tumor region pairs outstripped tumor-adjacent and tumor-blood pairs in overlap.

Starting from approximately 500 ng of total RNA, TCR beta cDNA was produced with a primer in the constant region. A slightly modified ARM-PCR protocol with three nested multiplex PCR rounds produced these TCR beta libraries. Forward primers for TRBV1-TRBV30 and a C-beta reverse primer served the first two PCR rounds, at roughly 10 cycles each. TCRdb passed the multiplex PCR reads through MiXCR, listing each CDR3 protein once. Of approximately 330,000 distinct CDR3 sequences in the sample, about two thirds were seen once. The sample comprised peripheral blood. This clonotype was obtained from a man in his forties with primary liver carcinoma and hepatitis B virus infection. The gene calls are TRBV6-5 and TRBJ2-7; D is uncertain. The CDR3 DNA follows: TGTGCCAGCAGTTACGGGTCGGTAGGATACGAGCAGTACTTC. Its translation: CASSYGSVGYEQYF.